This TCR beta chain is drawn from a study of response to subunit inactivated influenza vaccine. From the RT-PCR reads, TCRdb called clonotypes with MiXCR, one entry per CDR3 protein. The sample has roughly 540,000 distinct CDR3 sequences; approximately 24% are singletons. The CDR3 is 20 amino acids. Germline CDR1 SGHVS, CDR2 FQNEAQ. The V and J ends lost 1 base and 1 base, in that order; junction bases with no gene match: 16. This clonotype was counted between two and nine times. These records were also assigned to another study, of T cells expressing NK-cell markers. From that report: Researchers built TCR beta cDNA using 5'RACE template switching with UMIs.

Specimen: CD4+ T cells sorted from PBMCs, collected 11 to 12 days after vaccination. V and J are TRBV7-8 and TRBJ2-4, with 7 bases aligning to TRBD2. The sequence came from a man in his fifties who received an inactivated influenza vaccine. The CDR3 DNA is TGTGCCAGCAGCTTAGACGCGCGGGGGACTGGTTATGGGGCCAAAAACATTCAGTACTTC. Protein product: CASSLDARGTGYGAKNIQYF.